These T cell receptor beta chains were read from a single sample in a study of blood T cells in healthy people across ages. TCRdb reprocessed the 5' RACE reads with MiXCR, giving one entry per CDR3 protein. The table has around 1,100,000 distinct CDR3 sequences, roughly two fifths seen once. The sample comprised blood. The source is a young man in good health. The CDR3 runs from the conserved cysteine through the conserved F or W. The D gene is left open where the match is weak. Clone size, where shown, is once, few, many, or a class for clones that have expanded.

D gene,clone size,J gene,V gene,CDR3 protein,CDR3 DNA
-,-,TRBJ1-5,TRBV7-2,CASSLSPEYQPQHF,TGTGCCAGCAGCTTATCGCCAGAGTATCAGCCCCAGCATTTT
-,-,TRBJ1-2,TRBV7-9,CASSLDPRFYTF,TGTGCCAGCAGCCTCGACCCAAGGTTCTACACCTTC
TRBD1,few,TRBJ2-3,TRBV5-6,CASSLRGQGVTDTQYF,TGTGCCAGCAGCTTGAGGGGACAGGGGGTAACAGATACGCAGTATTTT
-,few,TRBJ2-6,TRBV2,CASRSTNVLTF,TGTGCCAGCAGATCTACCAACGTCCTGACTTTC
-,-,TRBJ2-3,TRBV12-3/TRBV12-4,CASSSNPEPSSTDTQYF,TGTGCCAGCAGTTCCAACCCCGAACCCTCTAGCACAGATACGCAGTATTTT
-,few,TRBJ2-1,TRBV7-2,CASSLGVLGDEQFF,TGTGCCAGCAGCTTGGGCGTTCTGGGAGATGAGCAGTTCTTC
-,-,TRBJ2-1,TRBV20-1,CSAPDGRKQNEQFF,TGCAGTGCTCCCGACGGGAGAAAGCAGAATGAGCAGTTCTTC
-,-,TRBJ2-1,TRBV3-1,CASSPVKWNEQFF,TGTGCCAGCAGCCCCGTAAAGTGGAATGAGCAGTTCTTC
-,-,TRBJ2-7,TRBV12-3/TRBV12-4,CASSLEQGLNSYEQYF,TGTGCCAGCAGTTTAGAACAGGGCCTCAACTCCTACGAGCAGTACTTC
-,-,TRBJ1-5,TRBV7-8,CASSLENDQPQHF,TGTGCCAGCAGCTTAGAAAACGATCAGCCCCAGCATTTT
-,-,TRBJ1-3,TRBV20-1,CSAREQSGANTIYF,TGCAGTGCTAGAGAGCAATCCGGGGCGAACACCATATATTTT
-,-,TRBJ1-1,TRBV7-2,CASSATGGFSATEAFF,TGTGCCAGCAGTGCCACGGGAGGGTTTTCAGCCACTGAAGCTTTCTTT
-,-,TRBJ1-4,TRBV12-3/TRBV12-4,CASSPRQGQNQKLFF,TGTGCCAGCAGTCCGCGGCAAGGACAGAACCAAAAACTGTTTTTT
TRBD1,few,TRBJ1-1,TRBV15,CATSREGTGGSRTEAFF,TGTGCCACCAGCAGAGAGGGGACAGGGGGCAGTCGGACTGAAGCTTTCTTT
-,-,TRBJ1-6,TRBV6-5,CASGLGIGSPLHF,TGTGCCAGCGGATTAGGTATAGGGTCACCCCTCCACTTT
-,-,TRBJ1-1,TRBV29-1,CSVERAGEAFF,TGCAGCGTTGAGCGGGCAGGTGAAGCTTTCTTT
TRBD1,-,TRBJ2-3,TRBV4-2,CASSPDRGISDTQYF,TGTGCCAGCTCACCGGACAGGGGTATTTCAGATACGCAGTATTTT
TRBD1,-,TRBJ1-2,TRBV6-1,CASSENLGGWDRANYGYTF,TGTGCCAGCAGTGAAAATCTAGGAGGTTGGGACAGAGCTAACTATGGCTACACCTTC
TRBD1,-,TRBJ1-6,TRBV11-1,CASSLQFGTGGSPLHF,TGTGCCAGCAGTTTACAGTTCGGGACAGGGGGTTCACCCCTCCACTTT
TRBD1,-,TRBJ1-2,TRBV2,CASVKDRGENYGYTF,TGTGCCAGCGTGAAAGACAGGGGAGAGAACTATGGCTACACCTTC
-,-,TRBJ1-2,TRBV10-3,CAISEGENLDGYTF,TGTGCCATCAGTGAGGGGGAAAATCTTGATGGCTACACCTTC
-,few,TRBJ1-5,TRBV20-1,CSAEGNSNQPQHF,TGCAGCGCCGAGGGGAATAGTAATCAGCCCCAGCATTTT
TRBD1,-,TRBJ2-3,TRBV18,CASSLDRDSRTDTQYF,TGTGCCAGCTCACTAGACCGGGACAGTCGCACAGATACGCAGTATTTT
-,-,TRBJ2-3,TRBV3-1,CASSHQELEDTQYF,TGTGCCAGCAGCCACCAAGAGTTAGAGGATACGCAGTATTTT
TRBD1,few,TRBJ1-2,TRBV29-1,CSVFRDRVDGYTF,TGCAGCGTGTTCCGGGACAGGGTAGACGGCTACACCTTC
-,-,TRBJ2-1,TRBV6-2/TRBV6-3,CASSYVGNGQFF,TGTGCCAGCAGTTACGTCGGGAATGGGCAGTTCTTC
-,-,TRBJ1-1,TRBV9,CASSVPGNPEAFF,TGTGCCAGCAGCGTTCCAGGAAATCCTGAAGCTTTCTTT
TRBD1,many,TRBJ1-2,TRBV12-3/TRBV12-4,CASSLDRGYGYTF,TGTGCCAGCAGCTTGGACAGGGGCTATGGCTACACCTTC
-,few,TRBJ1-5,TRBV3-1,CASSQASYQPQHF,TGTGCCAGCAGCCAGGCCAGTTATCAGCCCCAGCATTTT
TRBD2,few,TRBJ2-1,TRBV5-1,CASSLVGFGGYNEQFF,TGCGCCAGCAGCTTGGTGGGTTTCGGGGGGTACAATGAGCAGTTCTTC
TRBD1,few,TRBJ2-4,TRBV6-5,CASSYHGQGLYF,TGTGCCAGCAGTTACCATGGACAGGGGTTGTACTTC
TRBD1,few,TRBJ2-1,TRBV2,CASSHRDSVYNEQFF,TGTGCCAGCAGTCACCGGGACAGTGTTTACAATGAGCAGTTCTTC
-,-,TRBJ2-1,TRBV6-1,CASSPRGALYNEQFF,TGTGCCAGCAGTCCCCGCGGGGCCCTATACAATGAGCAGTTCTTC
-,-,TRBJ2-7,TRBV5-6,CASTIKGRTYEQYF,TGTGCCAGCACCATAAAAGGACGGACCTACGAGCAGTACTTC
-,-,TRBJ1-5,TRBV20-1,CSADSYNQPQHF,TGCAGTGCTGACAGCTACAATCAGCCCCAGCATTTT
-,-,TRBJ1-4,TRBV7-9,CASSLGRTPTNEKLFF,TGTGCCAGCAGCTTAGGGAGGACACCAACTAATGAAAAACTGTTTTTT
-,-,TRBJ2-1,TRBV28,CASSSGLTDSYNEQFF,TGTGCCAGCAGTTCAGGACTTACAGACTCCTACAATGAGCAGTTCTTC
-,-,TRBJ1-2,TRBV6-5,CASSYYKGDYGYTF,TGTGCCAGCAGTTACTACAAGGGAGACTATGGCTACACCTTC
TRBD1,-,TRBJ1-5,TRBV20-1,CSARNRDRVNQPQHF,TGCAGTGCGAGGAACCGGGACAGGGTCAATCAGCCCCAGCATTTT
-,-,TRBJ1-2,TRBV12-3/TRBV12-4,CASRSTGRYGYTF,TGTGCCAGCAGATCAACAGGGCGGTATGGCTACACCTTC
TRBD2,-,TRBJ2-3,TRBV5-5,CASSLQPSGGATDTQYF,TGTGCCAGCAGCTTGCAGCCTAGCGGGGGGGCAACAGATACGCAGTATTTT
TRBD1,few,TRBJ2-2,TRBV4-1,CASSQDCRQGACTGELFF,TGCGCCAGCAGCCAAGATTGTAGGCAGGGGGCTTGCACCGGGGAGCTGTTTTTT
-,few,TRBJ2-3,TRBV7-6,CASSFAYEGLKTDTQYF,TGTGCCAGCAGCTTCGCTTATGAGGGGCTGAAGACAGATACGCAGTATTTT
TRBD1,-,TRBJ1-1,TRBV29-1,CSVEDRVGTEAFF,TGCAGCGTGGAAGACAGGGTGGGCACTGAAGCTTTCTTT
TRBD1,-,TRBJ2-7,TRBV9,CASSVLGTVDSYEQYF,TGTGCCAGCAGCGTACTAGGGACAGTGGATAGCTACGAGCAGTACTTC
-,-,TRBJ2-3,TRBV5-6,CASSLFRATQYF,TGTGCCAGCAGCTTGTTTCGAGCTACGCAGTATTTT
-,-,TRBJ1-2,TRBV9,CASSVSQREGYTF,TGTGCCAGCAGCGTCTCCCAACGGGAAGGCTACACCTTC
-,-,TRBJ1-2,TRBV28,CASTSSRVDYGYTF,TGTGCCAGCACCTCCTCTAGAGTGGACTATGGCTACACCTTC
TRBD2,-,TRBJ2-3,TRBV20-1,CSASTSGGGTDTQYF,TGCAGTGCTAGTACTAGCGGGGGGGGGACAGATACGCAGTATTTT